This TCR beta chain was recovered during a study of technical replicates of blood from a few donors. The table came from immunoSEQ multiplex PCR; TCRdb's copy has only in-frame clones and leaves some out. This sample has tens of thousands of clones, with about 93% found just once. The sequence derives from a human donor in good health. Input material: T cells isolated from PBMCs.

CDR3 sequence: CASSPILAGGPFVTYNEQFF. The CDR3 nucleotides are TGTGCCAGTAGTCCCATCCTAGCGGGGGGGCCCTTTGTAACCTACAATGAGCAGTTCTTC. The J gene is TRBJ2-1, the V gene TRBV19; 12 bases are shared with TRBD2. Germline V gene data show CDR1 as LNHDA and CDR2 as SQIVND (reference sequence). V trimming: 5 bases; J trimming: 2 bases; junction bases outside the gene matches: 16. The CDR3 covers 20 residues. Complete variable domain (other parts from reference TRBV19 and TRBJ2-1): DGGITQSPKYLFRKEGQNVTLSCEQNLNHDAMYWYRQDPGQGLRLIYYSQIVNDFQKGDIAEGYSVSREKKESFPLTVTSAQKNPTAFYLCASSPILAGGPFVTYNEQFFGPGTRLTVL.